This T cell receptor (beta chain) emerged from a study of cytomegalovirus exposure and HLA in healthy donors. Healthy bone marrow donors made up the donors. The PCR ran on 60 Vbeta and 13 Jbeta primers. Original processing notes: As a later analysis found, there were 70 million to 100 million unique TCR beta chains, of which some 10 million were shared. Using immunoSEQ multiplex PCR, the repertoire was profiled, and TCRdb retains in-frame clones only, with some absent. V and J calls and clone size are those listed in that table; D and trimming were worked out from the DNA. The data hold 150,000 to 200,000 clones, with 80% to 85% observed a single time. Details on this clone: The antigen remains unidentified.

General observations from the study: Confirmation in vitro established that a few CMV-associated chains were specific for CMV antigens.

This sequence was found in a human donor in good health. Sequenced sample: PBMCs.

The DNA of the CDR3 is TGTGCCAGTAGTATAACTATACGGGTGGGAGCACATCAGCCCCAGCATTTT. Translation gives CASSITIRVGAHQPQHF. This sequence joins TRBV19 and TRBJ1-5; D uncertain. Trimming cost V 2 bases and J 5 bases, with 19 bases left between them. The CDR3 length is 17 residues. Germline CDR1 reads LNHDA; CDR2 reads SQIVND (reference sequence).